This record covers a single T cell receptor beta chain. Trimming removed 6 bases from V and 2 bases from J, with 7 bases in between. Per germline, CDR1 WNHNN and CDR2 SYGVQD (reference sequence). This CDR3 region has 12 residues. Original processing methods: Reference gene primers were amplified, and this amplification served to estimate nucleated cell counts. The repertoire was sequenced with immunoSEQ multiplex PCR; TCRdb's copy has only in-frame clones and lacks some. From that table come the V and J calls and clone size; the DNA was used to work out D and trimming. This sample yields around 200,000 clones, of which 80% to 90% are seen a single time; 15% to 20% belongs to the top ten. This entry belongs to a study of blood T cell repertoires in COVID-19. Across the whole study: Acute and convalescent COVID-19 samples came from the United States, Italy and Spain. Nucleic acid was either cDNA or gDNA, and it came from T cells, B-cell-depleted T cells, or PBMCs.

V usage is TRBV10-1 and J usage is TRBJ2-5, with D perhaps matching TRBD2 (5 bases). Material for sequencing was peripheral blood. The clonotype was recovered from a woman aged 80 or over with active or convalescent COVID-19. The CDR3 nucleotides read TGCGCCAGCAGGACTAAACAAGAGACCCAGTACTTC. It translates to CASRTKQETQYF.